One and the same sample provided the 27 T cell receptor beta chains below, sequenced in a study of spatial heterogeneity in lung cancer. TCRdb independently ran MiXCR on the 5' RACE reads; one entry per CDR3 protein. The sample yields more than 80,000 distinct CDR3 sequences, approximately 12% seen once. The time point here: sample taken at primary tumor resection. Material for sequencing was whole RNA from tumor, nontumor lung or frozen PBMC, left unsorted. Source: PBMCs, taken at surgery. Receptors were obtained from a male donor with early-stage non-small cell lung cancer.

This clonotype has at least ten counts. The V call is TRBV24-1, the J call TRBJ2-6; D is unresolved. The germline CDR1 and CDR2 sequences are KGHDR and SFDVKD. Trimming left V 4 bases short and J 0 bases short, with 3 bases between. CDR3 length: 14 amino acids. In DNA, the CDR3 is TGTGCCACCAGTGACTTCTCTGGGGCCAACGTCCTGACTTTC. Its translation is CATSDFSGANVLTF.

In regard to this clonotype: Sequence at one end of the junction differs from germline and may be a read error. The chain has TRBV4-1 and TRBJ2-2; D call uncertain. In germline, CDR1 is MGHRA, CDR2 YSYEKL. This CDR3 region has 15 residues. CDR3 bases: TGCGCCAGCAACCAAGATGGCGCTAGGACCGGGGAGCTGTTTTTT. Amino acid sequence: CASNQDGARTGELFF.

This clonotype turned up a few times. Written as DNA, the CDR3 is TGTGCCAGCAGCCCTTTGGTAGCGGGAGTGGGGAATGAGCAGTTCTTC. It translates to CASSPLVAGVGNEQFF. The chain recombines TRBV7-8 with TRBJ2-1, with TRBD2 matching over 9 bases. Germline trimming cut 5 bases from V and 7 bases from J; bases unmatched to any gene: 12. The germline gives CDR1 SGHVS, CDR2 FQNEAQ. The CDR3 contains 16 residues.

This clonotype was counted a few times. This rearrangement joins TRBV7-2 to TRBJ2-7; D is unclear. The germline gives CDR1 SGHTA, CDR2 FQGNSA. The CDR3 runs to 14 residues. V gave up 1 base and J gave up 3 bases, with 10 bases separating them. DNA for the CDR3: TGTGCCAGCAGCTTAGAGTCCCAGTACTACGAGCAGTACTTC. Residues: CASSLESQYYEQYF.

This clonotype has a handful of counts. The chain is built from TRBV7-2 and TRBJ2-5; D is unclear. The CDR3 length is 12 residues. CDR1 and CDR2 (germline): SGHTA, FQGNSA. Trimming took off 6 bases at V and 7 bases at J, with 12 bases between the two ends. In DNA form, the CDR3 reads TGTGCCAGCAGGTCAATCTCCGGGACCCAGTACTTC. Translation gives CASRSISGTQYF.

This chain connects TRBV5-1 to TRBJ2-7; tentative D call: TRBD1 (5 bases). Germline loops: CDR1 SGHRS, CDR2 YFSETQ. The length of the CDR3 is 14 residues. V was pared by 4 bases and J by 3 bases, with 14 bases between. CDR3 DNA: TGCGCCAGCAGCACGGCCGTCAGGGACTACGAGCAGTACTTC. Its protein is CASSTAVRDYEQYF. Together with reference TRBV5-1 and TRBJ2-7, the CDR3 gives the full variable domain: KAGVTQTPRYLIKTRGQQVTLSCSPISGHRSVSWYQQTPGQGLQFLFEYFSETQRNKGNFPGRFSGRQFSNSRSEMNVSTLELGDSALYLCASSTAVRDYEQYFGPGTRLTVT.

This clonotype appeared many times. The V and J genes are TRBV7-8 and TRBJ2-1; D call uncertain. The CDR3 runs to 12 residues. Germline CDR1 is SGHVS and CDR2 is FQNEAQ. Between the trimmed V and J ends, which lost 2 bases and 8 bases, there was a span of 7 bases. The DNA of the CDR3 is TGTGCCAGCAGCTTAAGAGTTGATGAGCAGTTCTTC. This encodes CASSLRVDEQFF.

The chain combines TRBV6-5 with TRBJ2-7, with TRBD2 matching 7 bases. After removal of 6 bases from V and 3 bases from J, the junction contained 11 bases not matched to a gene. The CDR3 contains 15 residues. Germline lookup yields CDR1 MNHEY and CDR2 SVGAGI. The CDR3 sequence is CASSLSAGSRYEQYF. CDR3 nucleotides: TGTGCCAGCAGCCTCTCAGCGGGGTCACGCTACGAGCAGTACTTC.

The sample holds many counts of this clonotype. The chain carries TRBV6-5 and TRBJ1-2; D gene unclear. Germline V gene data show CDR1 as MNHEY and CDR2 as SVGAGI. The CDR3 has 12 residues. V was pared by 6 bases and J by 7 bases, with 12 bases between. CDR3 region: CASRLGPAGYTF. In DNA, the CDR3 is TGTGCCAGCAGACTCGGACCGGCTGGCTACACCTTC.

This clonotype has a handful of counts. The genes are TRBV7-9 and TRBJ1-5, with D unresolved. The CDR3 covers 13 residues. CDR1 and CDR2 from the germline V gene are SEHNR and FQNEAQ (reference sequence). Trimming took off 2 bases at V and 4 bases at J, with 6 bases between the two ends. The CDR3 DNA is TGTGCCAGCAGCTTAAGGCTTAATCAGCCCCAGCATTTT. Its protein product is CASSLRLNQPQHF.

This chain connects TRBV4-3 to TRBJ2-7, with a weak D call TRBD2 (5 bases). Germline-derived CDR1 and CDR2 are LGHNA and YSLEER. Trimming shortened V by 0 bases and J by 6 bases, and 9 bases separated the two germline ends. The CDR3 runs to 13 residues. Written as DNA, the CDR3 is TGCGCCAGCAGCCAAGAAGAGGGCGGCGAGCAGTACTTC. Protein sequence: CASSQEEGGEQYF.

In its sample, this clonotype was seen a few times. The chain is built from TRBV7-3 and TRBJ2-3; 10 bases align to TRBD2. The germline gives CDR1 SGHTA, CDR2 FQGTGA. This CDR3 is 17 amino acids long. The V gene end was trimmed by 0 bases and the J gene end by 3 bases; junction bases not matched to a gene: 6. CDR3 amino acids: CASSLTASGSGTDTQYF. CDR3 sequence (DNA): TGTGCCAGCAGCTTAACGGCTAGCGGGAGCGGTACAGATACGCAGTATTTT.

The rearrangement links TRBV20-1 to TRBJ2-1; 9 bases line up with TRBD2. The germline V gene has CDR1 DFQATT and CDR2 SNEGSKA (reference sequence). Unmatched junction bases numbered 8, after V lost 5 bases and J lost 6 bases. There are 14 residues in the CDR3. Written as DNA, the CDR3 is TGCAGTGCTGCCGAGGGCGGGAGGGGCAATGAGCAGTTCTTC. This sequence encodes CSAAEGGRGNEQFF.

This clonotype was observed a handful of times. The CDR3 loop is CSARDLKRMAYEQYF. CDR3 in DNA: TGCAGTGCTAGAGATCTCAAACGGATGGCCTACGAGCAGTACTTC. J is TRBJ2-7 and V is TRBV20-1; D not certain. Germline V gene data show CDR1 as DFQATT and CDR2 as SNEGSKA (reference sequence). The CDR3 extends over 15 amino acids. Between the trimmed V and J ends, which lost 0 bases and 2 bases, there was a span of 14 bases.

This chain's CDR3 is CASSQDTDQPQHF. The CDR3 DNA reads TGCGCCAGCAGCCAAGATACAGATCAGCCCCAGCATTTT. V usage is TRBV4-1 and J usage is TRBJ1-5; D unresolved. V was pared by 0 bases and J by 5 bases, with 5 bases between. The CDR3 contains 13 residues. Germline V gene sequence: CDR1 MGHRA, CDR2 YSYEKL.

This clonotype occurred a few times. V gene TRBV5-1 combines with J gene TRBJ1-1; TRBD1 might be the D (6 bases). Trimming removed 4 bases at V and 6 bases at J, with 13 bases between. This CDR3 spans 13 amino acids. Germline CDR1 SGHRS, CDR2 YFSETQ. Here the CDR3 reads CASSARGSSEAFF. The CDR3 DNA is TGCGCCAGCAGCGCGAGGGGGAGCTCTGAAGCTTTCTTT.

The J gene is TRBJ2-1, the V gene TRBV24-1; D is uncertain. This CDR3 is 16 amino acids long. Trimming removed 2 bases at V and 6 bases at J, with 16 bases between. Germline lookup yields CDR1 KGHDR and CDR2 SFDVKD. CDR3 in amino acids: CATSDSGIHAFNEQFF. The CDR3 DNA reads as TGTGCCACCAGTGATTCAGGAATACACGCCTTCAATGAGCAGTTCTTC.

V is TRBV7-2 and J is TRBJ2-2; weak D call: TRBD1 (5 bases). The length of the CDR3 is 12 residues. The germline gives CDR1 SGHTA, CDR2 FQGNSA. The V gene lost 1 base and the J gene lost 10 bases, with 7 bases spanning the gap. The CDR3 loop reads CASSLGGPELFF. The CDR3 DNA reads TGTGCCAGCAGCTTAGGGGGCCCGGAGCTGTTTTTT.

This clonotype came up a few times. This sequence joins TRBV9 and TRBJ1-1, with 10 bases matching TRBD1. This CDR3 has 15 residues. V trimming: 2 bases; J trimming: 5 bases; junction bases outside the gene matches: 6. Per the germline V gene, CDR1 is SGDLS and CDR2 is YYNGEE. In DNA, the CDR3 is TGTGCCAGCAGCGTGGGACAGGGGAGAAGGACTGAAGCTTTCTTT. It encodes CASSVGQGRRTEAFF.

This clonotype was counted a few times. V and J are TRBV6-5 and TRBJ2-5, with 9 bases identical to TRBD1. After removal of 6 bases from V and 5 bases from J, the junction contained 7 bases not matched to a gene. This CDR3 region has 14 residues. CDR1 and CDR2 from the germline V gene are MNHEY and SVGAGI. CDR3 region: CASRGGQGVETQYF. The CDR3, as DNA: TGTGCCAGCAGGGGGGGACAGGGTGTTGAGACCCAGTACTTC.

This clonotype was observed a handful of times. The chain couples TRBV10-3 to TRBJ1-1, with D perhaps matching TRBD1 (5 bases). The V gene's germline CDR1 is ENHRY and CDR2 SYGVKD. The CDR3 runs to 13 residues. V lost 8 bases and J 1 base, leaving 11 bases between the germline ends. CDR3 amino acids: CAIGFQGNTEAFF. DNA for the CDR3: TGTGCCATCGGTTTTCAGGGGAACACTGAAGCTTTCTTT.

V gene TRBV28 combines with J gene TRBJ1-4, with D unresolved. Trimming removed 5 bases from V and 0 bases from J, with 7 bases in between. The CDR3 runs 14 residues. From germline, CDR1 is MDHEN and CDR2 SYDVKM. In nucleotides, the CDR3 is TGTGCCAGCAGTCAGACCACAACTAATGAAAAACTGTTTTTT. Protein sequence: CASSQTTTNEKLFF.

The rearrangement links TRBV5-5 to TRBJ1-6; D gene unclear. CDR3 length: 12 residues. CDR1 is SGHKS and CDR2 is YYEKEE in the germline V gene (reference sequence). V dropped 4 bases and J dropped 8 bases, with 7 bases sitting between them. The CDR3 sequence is CASSVGDSPLHF. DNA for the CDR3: TGTGCCAGCAGCGTTGGGGATTCACCCCTCCACTTT.

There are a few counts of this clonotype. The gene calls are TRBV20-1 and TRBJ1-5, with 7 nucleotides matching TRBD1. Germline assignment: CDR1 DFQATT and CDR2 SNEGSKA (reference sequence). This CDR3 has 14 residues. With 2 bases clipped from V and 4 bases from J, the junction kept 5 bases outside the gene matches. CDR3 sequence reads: CSARSSQGNQPQHF. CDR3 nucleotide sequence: TGCAGTGCTAGAAGTTCACAGGGGAATCAGCCCCAGCATTTT.

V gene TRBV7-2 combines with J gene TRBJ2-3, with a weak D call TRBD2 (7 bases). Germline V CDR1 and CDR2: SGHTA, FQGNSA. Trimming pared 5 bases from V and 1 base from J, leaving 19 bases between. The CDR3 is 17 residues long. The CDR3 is CASSASIRGAGTDTQYF. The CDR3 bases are TGTGCCAGCAGCGCTAGTATACGGGGGGCTGGCACAGATACGCAGTATTTT. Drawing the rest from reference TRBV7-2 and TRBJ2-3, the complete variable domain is GAGVSQSPSNKVTEKGKDVELRCDPISGHTALYWYRQSLGQGLEFLIYFQGNSAPDKSGLPSDRFSAERTGGSVSTLTIQRTQQEDSAVYLCASSASIRGAGTDTQYFGPGTRLTVL.

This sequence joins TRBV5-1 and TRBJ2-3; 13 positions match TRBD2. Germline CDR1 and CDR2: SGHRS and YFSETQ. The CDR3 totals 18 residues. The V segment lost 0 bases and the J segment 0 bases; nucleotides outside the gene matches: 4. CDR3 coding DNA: TGCGCCAGCAGCTTGGGACTAGCGGGGGGCCCTAGCACAGATACGCAGTATTTT. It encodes CASSLGLAGGPSTDTQYF.

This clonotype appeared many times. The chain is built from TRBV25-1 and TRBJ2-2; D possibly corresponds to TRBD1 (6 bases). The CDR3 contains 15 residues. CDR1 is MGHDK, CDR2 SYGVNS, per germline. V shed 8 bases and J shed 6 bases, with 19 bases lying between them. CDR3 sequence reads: CASSPRAGAPGELFF. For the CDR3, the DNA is TGTGCCAGCTCTCCCCGGGCAGGGGCCCCCGGGGAGCTGTTTTTT.